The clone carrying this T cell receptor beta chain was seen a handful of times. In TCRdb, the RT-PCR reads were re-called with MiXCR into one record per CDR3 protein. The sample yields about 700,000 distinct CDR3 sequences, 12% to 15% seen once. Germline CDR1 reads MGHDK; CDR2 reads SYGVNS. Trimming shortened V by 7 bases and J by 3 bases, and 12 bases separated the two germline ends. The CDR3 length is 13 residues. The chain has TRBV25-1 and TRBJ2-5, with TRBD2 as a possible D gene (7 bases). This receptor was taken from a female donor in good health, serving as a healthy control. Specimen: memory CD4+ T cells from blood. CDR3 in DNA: TGTGCCAGCAAAGGGGGGGGCAAAGAGACCCAGTACTTC. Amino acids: CASKGGGKETQYF.